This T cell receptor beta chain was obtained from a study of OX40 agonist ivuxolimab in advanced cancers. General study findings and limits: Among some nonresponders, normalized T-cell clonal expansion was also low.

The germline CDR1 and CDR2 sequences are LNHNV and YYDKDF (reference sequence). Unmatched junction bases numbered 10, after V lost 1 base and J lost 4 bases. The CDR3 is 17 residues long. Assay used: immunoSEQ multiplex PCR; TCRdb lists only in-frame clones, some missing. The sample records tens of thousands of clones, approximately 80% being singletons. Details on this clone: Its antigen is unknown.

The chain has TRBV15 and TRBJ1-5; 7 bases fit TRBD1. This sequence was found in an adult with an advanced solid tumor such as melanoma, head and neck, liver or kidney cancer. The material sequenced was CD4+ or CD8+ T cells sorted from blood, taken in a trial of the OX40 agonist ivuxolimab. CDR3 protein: CATSRGPQGRGNQPQHF. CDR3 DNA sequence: TGTGCCACCAGCAGAGGACCACAGGGGAGAGGTAATCAGCCCCAGCATTTT.